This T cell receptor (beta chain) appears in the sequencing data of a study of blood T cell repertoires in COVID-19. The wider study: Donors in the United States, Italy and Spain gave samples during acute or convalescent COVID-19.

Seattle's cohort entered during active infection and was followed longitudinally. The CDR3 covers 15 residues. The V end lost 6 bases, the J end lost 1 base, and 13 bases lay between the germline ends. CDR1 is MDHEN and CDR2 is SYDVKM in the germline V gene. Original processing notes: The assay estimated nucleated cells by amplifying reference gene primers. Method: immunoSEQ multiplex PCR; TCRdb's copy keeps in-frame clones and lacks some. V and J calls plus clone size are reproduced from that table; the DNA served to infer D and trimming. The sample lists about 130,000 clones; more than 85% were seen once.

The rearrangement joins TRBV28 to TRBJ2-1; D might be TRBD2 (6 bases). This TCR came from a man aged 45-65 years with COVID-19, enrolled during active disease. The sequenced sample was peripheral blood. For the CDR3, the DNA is TGTGCCAGCAGCGGCGGGACCAGTTCCTACAATGAGCAGTTCTTC. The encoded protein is CASSGGTSSYNEQFF.